Below, 30 T cell receptor beta chains from the same sample are listed, as sequenced in a study of blood T cell repertoires in COVID-19. Here immunoSEQ multiplex PCR was the method, and the copy in TCRdb shows in-frame clones only, minus some. The sample has around 130,000 clones; 84% are singletons. The material sequenced was PBMCs or T cells enriched from blood (not recorded which). The receptors come from a woman aged 18-29 years who had been exposed to COVID-19.

CDR3 bases: TGTGCCTGGAGTGGGCGGGAGGGCCGGAACTACGAGCAGTACTTC. Translation gives CAWSGREGRNYEQYF. V gene TRBV30 combines with J gene TRBJ2-7, with 9 bases aligning to TRBD2. The CDR3 length is 15 residues. Germline trimming cut 1 base from V and 3 bases from J; bases unmatched to any gene: 7. Looked up from germline, CDR1 is GTSNPN and CDR2 is SVGIG (reference sequence).

The chain is built from TRBV4-1 and TRBJ1-4; weak D call: TRBD1 (5 bases). Trimming took off 4 bases at V and 2 bases at J, with 20 bases between the two ends. CDR3 length: 18 residues. Germline assignment: CDR1 MGHRA and CDR2 YSYEKL. CDR3 DNA sequence: TGCGCCAGCAGCCTCAAGATCAGCGGGGCAGTTACTAATGAAAAACTGTTTTTT. Translated, it gives CASSLKISGAVTNEKLFF.

This clone was recorded only once. This chain uses TRBV6-5 with TRBJ2-7; 8 bases are a match to TRBD1. Germline V gene sequence: CDR1 MNHEY, CDR2 SVGAGI. CDR3 size: 14 residues. The J segment lost 3 bases and the V segment lost 5 bases, leaving 6 bases of the junction unmatched. The CDR3 spells CASSPWTGNYEQYF. The CDR3 DNA reads TGTGCCAGCAGTCCCTGGACAGGGAACTACGAGCAGTACTTC.

Here the CDR3 reads CASSSSGASGNTIYF. CDR3 sequence (DNA): TGTGCCAGCAGTTCATCAGGGGCTTCTGGAAACACCATATATTTT. This chain links TRBV28 with TRBJ1-3; D may be TRBD1 (6 bases). The V gene's germline CDR1 is MDHEN and CDR2 SYDVKM. The CDR3 runs 15 residues. Trimming left V 4 bases short and J 1 base short, with 11 bases between.

This clone has just one count. This chain uses TRBV6-5 with TRBJ1-6, with TRBD1 matching over 11 bases. CDR1 MNHEY and CDR2 SVGAGI come from the germline V gene. The CDR3 is 15 residues long. The V and J ends lost 0 bases and 12 bases, in that order; junction bases with no gene match: 4. CDR3: CASSYSRTGGVPLHF. The DNA for the CDR3 is TGTGCCAGCAGTTACTCGAGGACAGGGGGCGTACCCCTCCACTTT.

V and J are TRBV28 and TRBJ1-5; TRBD1 is a possible D gene (5 bases). Germline V lookup: CDR1 MDHEN, CDR2 SYDVKM. The CDR3 extends over 14 amino acids. Trimming shortened V by 8 bases and J by 5 bases, and 16 bases separated the two germline ends. CDR3 residues: CASQTPGVYQPQHF. DNA for the CDR3: TGTGCCAGCCAAACCCCGGGGGTTTATCAGCCCCAGCATTTT.

This chain uses TRBV28 with TRBJ1-6; 11 bases agree with TRBD1. Germline CDR1 MDHEN, CDR2 SYDVKM. J lost 9 bases, V lost 4 bases, and 11 bases had no gene match. This CDR3 contains 17 residues. The chain's CDR3 is CASSSTPDRGLGSPLHF. As DNA, the CDR3 is TGTGCCAGCAGTTCAACCCCGGACAGGGGGCTGGGTTCACCCCTCCACTTT.

This clone occurred once. V gene TRBV19 combines with J gene TRBJ2-2; possible D gene TRBD2, 6 bases. Germline V gives CDR1 LNHDA, CDR2 SQIVND (reference sequence). The CDR3 is 15 amino acids. Deletions cut 3 bases from V and 7 bases from J, with 15 bases between. The DNA of the CDR3 is TGTGCCAGTAGTATCGGTGCGGGGATCGGCGGGGAGCTGTTTTTT. It codes for CASSIGAGIGGELFF. The full variable domain, with the rest looked up from reference TRBV19 and TRBJ2-2, is DGGITQSPKYLFRKEGQNVTLSCEQNLNHDAMYWYRQDPGQGLRLIYYSQIVNDFQKGDIAEGYSVSREKKESFPLTVTSAQKNPTAFYLCASSIGAGIGGELFFGEGSRLTVL.

The chain carries TRBV19 and TRBJ1-2, with D possibly TRBD1 on 5 matching bases. Looked up from germline, CDR1 is LNHDA and CDR2 is SQIVND (reference sequence). The CDR3 covers 15 residues. Trimming stripped 2 bases from V and 5 bases from J, with 15 bases between. CDR3 sequence reads: CASSIRPTGQYGYTF. CDR3 in DNA: TGTGCCAGTAGTATACGGCCCACCGGACAATATGGCTACACCTTC. The whole variable domain, filled in from reference TRBV19 and TRBJ1-2, reads DGGITQSPKYLFRKEGQNVTLSCEQNLNHDAMYWYRQDPGQGLRLIYYSQIVNDFQKGDIAEGYSVSREKKESFPLTVTSAQKNPTAFYLCASSIRPTGQYGYTFGSGTRLTVV.

The chain carries TRBV30 and TRBJ2-7; possibly TRBD2 for D (7 bases). The V end lost 3 bases, the J end lost 6 bases, and 18 bases lay between the germline ends. Germline assignment: CDR1 GTSNPN and CDR2 SVGIG (reference sequence). The CDR3 loop spans 14 amino acids. The CDR3 DNA reads as TGTGCCTGGAGACGCCCTAGCGGAGGGGGCGAGCAGTACTTC. Its translation is CAWRRPSGGGEQYF.

This CDR3 is CASSISYEQYF. For the CDR3, the DNA is TGTGCCAGCAGTATTAGCTACGAGCAGTACTTC. V and J are TRBV2 and TRBJ2-7; unclear D gene. The CDR3 has 11 amino acids. Germline V CDR1 and CDR2: SNHLY, FYNNEI. Trimming cost V 5 bases and J 3 bases, with 5 bases left between them. Variable domain in full (rest from reference TRBV2 and TRBJ2-7): EPEVTQTPSHQVTQMGQEVILRCVPISNHLYFYWYRQILGQKVEFLVSFYNNEISEKSEIFDDQFSVERPDGSNFTLKIRSTKLEDSAMYFCASSISYEQYFGPGTRLTVT.

This clone was detected many times. The chain combines TRBV27 with TRBJ2-1; D is possibly TRBD2 (7 bases). CDR3 length: 18 amino acids. V lost 6 bases, J lost 0 bases, and 21 bases lay in between. CDR1 is MNHEY and CDR2 is SMNVEV in the germline V gene (reference sequence). The CDR3 sequence: CASSLGGGTVNSYNEQFF. The CDR3 DNA reads as TGTGCCAGCAGCCTAGGGGGGGGGACGGTAAACTCCTACAATGAGCAGTTCTTC.

The chain is built from TRBV19 and TRBJ2-5; D possibly corresponds to TRBD1 (5 bases). This CDR3 region has 13 residues. Germline assignment: CDR1 LNHDA and CDR2 SQIVND (reference sequence). Trimming pared 7 bases from V and 2 bases from J, leaving 11 bases between. The CDR3 loop is CASNPTDQETQYF. CDR3 DNA: TGTGCCAGTAACCCGACAGATCAAGAGACCCAGTACTTC.

The rearrangement joins TRBV6-6 to TRBJ2-3; 11 bases agree with TRBD1. V was clipped by 1 base and J by 5 bases; unmatched bases: 5. The CDR3 totals 16 residues. CDR1 and CDR2 from the germline V gene are MNHNY and SVGAGI (reference sequence). The CDR3 coding sequence is TGTGCCAGCAGTTACTGGGACAGGGGGTTGCGAGATACGCAGTATTTT. It codes for CASSYWDRGLRDTQYF.

This chain links TRBV5-1 with TRBJ2-1; D ambiguous. Germline CDR1 SGHRS, CDR2 YFSETQ. Trimming left V 0 bases short and J 2 bases short, with 9 bases between. The CDR3 totals 15 residues. The CDR3 sequence: CASSLVDTPYNEQFF. For the CDR3, the DNA is TGCGCCAGCAGCTTGGTCGACACCCCCTACAATGAGCAGTTCTTC.

The J gene is TRBJ2-3, the V gene TRBV14, with 12 bases aligning to TRBD2. This CDR3 is built from 16 residues. The ends lost 3 bases at V and 4 bases at J; junction bases unmatched: 5. The germline V gene has CDR1 SGHDN and CDR2 FVKESK. The CDR3 nucleotides read TGTGCCAGCAGCCACCGACTAGCGGGAGATCCAGATACGCAGTATTTT. Translated, it gives CASSHRLAGDPDTQYF.

This clone was seen just once. The chain is built from TRBV9 and TRBJ2-3; D remains ambiguous. The germline V and J ends were trimmed by 3 bases and 5 bases, with 7 bases remaining between them. Germline loops: CDR1 SGDLS, CDR2 YYNGEE. The CDR3 is 12 amino acids. The CDR3 loop reads CASSAGGDTQYF. The CDR3 DNA sequence: TGTGCCAGCAGCGCGGGTGGAGATACGCAGTATTTT.

V and J are TRBV12-5 and TRBJ1-1; tentatively, D is TRBD1 (6 bases). V lost 9 bases and J 0 bases, leaving 14 bases between the germline ends. The CDR3 has 14 residues. CDR1 is LGHNT and CDR2 is FRNRAP in the germline V gene. The CDR3 spells CASEPGTLNTEAFF. The CDR3 DNA reads as TGTGCTAGCGAGCCCGGGACATTGAACACTGAAGCTTTCTTT.

This clone was seen a single time. The gene calls are TRBV19 and TRBJ2-1, with 7 bases fitting TRBD1. CDR3 length equals 15 residues. Germline CDR1 LNHDA, CDR2 SQIVND (reference sequence). The V segment lost 8 bases and the J segment 7 bases; nucleotides outside the gene matches: 14. The CDR3 DNA sequence: TGTGCCAGTGCCAGGGGGAGTTTCTTGTTAAATGAGCAGTTCTTC. This sequence encodes CASARGSFLLNEQFF.

V is TRBV2 and J is TRBJ1-2, with D possibly being TRBD1 (6 bases). Per germline, CDR1 SNHLY and CDR2 FYNNEI. The CDR3 is made up of 14 amino acids. The V gene lost 4 bases and the J gene lost 0 bases, with 9 bases spanning the gap. CDR3 amino acids: CASSGQAANYGYTF. CDR3 in DNA: TGTGCCAGCAGTGGACAGGCAGCTAACTATGGCTACACCTTC. Based on the CDR3 plus reference TRBV2 and TRBJ1-2, the full variable domain is EPEVTQTPSHQVTQMGQEVILRCVPISNHLYFYWYRQILGQKVEFLVSFYNNEISEKSEIFDDQFSVERPDGSNFTLKIRSTKLEDSAMYFCASSGQAANYGYTFGSGTRLTVV.

This clone came up once. The gene calls are TRBV9 and TRBJ1-6; 11 bases agree with TRBD1. This CDR3 comprises 14 residues. V was pared by 4 bases and J by 12 bases, with 6 bases of the junction left unmatched. Germline CDR1 and CDR2: SGDLS and YYNGEE. The CDR3 nucleotides are TGTGCCAGCAGCACGTCCGGGACAGGGGGACCCCTCCACTTT. It encodes CASSTSGTGGPLHF.

The chain joins TRBV2 to TRBJ2-3; 9 bases align to TRBD2. This CDR3 spans 16 amino acids. Germline CDR1 SNHLY, CDR2 FYNNEI. V was pared by 0 bases and J by 2 bases, with 3 bases of the junction left unmatched. The CDR3 is CASSEAPSGDTDTQYF. The CDR3 DNA is TGTGCCAGCAGTGAAGCGCCTAGCGGGGACACAGATACGCAGTATTTT. Based on the CDR3 plus reference TRBV2 and TRBJ2-3, the full variable domain is EPEVTQTPSHQVTQMGQEVILRCVPISNHLYFYWYRQILGQKVEFLVSFYNNEISEKSEIFDDQFSVERPDGSNFTLKIRSTKLEDSAMYFCASSEAPSGDTDTQYFGPGTRLTVL.

This clone was observed a few times. The J gene is TRBJ2-1, the V gene TRBV25-1; 13 positions match TRBD2. V was clipped by 6 bases and J by 9 bases; unmatched bases: 5. This CDR3 contains 14 residues. CDR1 is MGHDK, CDR2 SYGVNS, per germline. The CDR3 DNA is TGTGCCAGCAGCGGAAGACTAGCGGGGGGTGAGCAGTTCTTC. This sequence encodes CASSGRLAGGEQFF.

The rearrangement joins TRBV6-2 or TRBV6-3 to TRBJ2-1, with 13 bases matching TRBD2. Germline V lookup: CDR1 MNHEY, CDR2 SVGEGT. Germline trimming cut 5 bases from V and 6 bases from J; bases unmatched to any gene: 7. The CDR3 runs to 16 residues. The CDR3 spells CASSRTSGRASNEQFF. In nucleotides, the CDR3 is TGTGCCAGCAGTAGAACTAGCGGGAGGGCCTCCAATGAGCAGTTCTTC.

The chain carries TRBV6-5 and TRBJ2-7; TRBD1 matches at 7 bases. The CDR3 spans 14 residues. From germline, CDR1 is MNHEY and CDR2 SVGAGI. V lost 2 bases and J lost 3; bases outside the gene matches: 4. CDR3: CASSYTSGGYEQYF. CDR3 nucleotides: TGTGCCAGCAGTTACACGTCAGGGGGCTACGAGCAGTACTTC.

The chain links TRBV5-8 to TRBJ1-1; a possible D gene is TRBD1 (5 bases). CDR1 and CDR2 from the germline V gene are SGHTS and YDEGEE. The CDR3 spans 16 residues. V shed 0 bases and J shed 4 bases, with 16 bases lying between them. The CDR3 nucleotides read TGTGCCAGCAGCTTGGTCGGCCAGGGCGCCTCCACTGAAGCTTTCTTT. Residues: CASSLVGQGASTEAFF.

The rearrangement uses TRBV28 and TRBJ2-1; a weak D match, TRBD1 (6 bases). The CDR3 is 16 residues long. Germline values: CDR1 MDHEN, CDR2 SYDVKM. Trimming left V 4 bases short and J 0 bases short, with 13 bases between. The CDR3, as DNA: TGTGCCAGCAGTTGGGGGACATTGCTCTCCTACAATGAGCAGTTCTTC. Amino acid sequence: CASSWGTLLSYNEQFF.

This clone appeared once. The rearrangement uses TRBV5-4 and TRBJ2-3; 9 nucleotides match TRBD1. Germline CDR1 reads SGHNT; CDR2 reads YYREEE (reference sequence). J gave up 2 bases and V 0 bases, and 4 bases lay outside the gene matches. This CDR3 comprises 16 residues. CDR3: CASSLGGQGVTDTQYF. Written as DNA, the CDR3 is TGTGCCAGCAGCTTGGGGGGACAGGGCGTCACAGATACGCAGTATTTT.

This clone is medium-sized (0.01 to 0.1%) within its sample. The gene calls are TRBV19 and TRBJ1-6, with unresolved D. The CDR3 is made up of 16 amino acids. Between the trimmed V and J ends, which lost 3 bases and 3 bases, there was a span of 12 bases. Looked up from germline, CDR1 is LNHDA and CDR2 is SQIVND (reference sequence). The CDR3 sequence is CASSMSATYYNSPLHF. The CDR3 DNA is TGTGCCAGTAGTATGTCGGCGACTTACTATAATTCACCCCTCCACTTT.

The chain is built from TRBV30 and TRBJ1-3, with D unclear. Trimming left V 4 bases short and J 0 bases short, with 4 bases between. Per germline, CDR1 GTSNPN and CDR2 SVGIG (reference sequence). CDR3 length equals 12 residues. The CDR3 coding sequence is TGTGCCTGGACCTACTCTGGAAACACCATATATTTT. Translated: CAWTYSGNTIYF.